One and the same sample provided the 28 T cell receptor beta chains below, sequenced in a study of human T cells and chemical hapten exposure. Time point defined: pre-sensitization, week 0. Treatment in this sample: therapeutic diphenylcyclopropenone sensitization with weekly scalp DPC. One entry per CDR3 protein, called by TCRdb with MiXCR from the RACE reads. Of more than 75,000 distinct CDR3 sequences listed, around 10% were seen once; the top ten hold around 3.6%. Source: whole blood, taken in connection with sensitization to the hapten diphenylcyclopropenone (DPC). All receptors come from a woman in her thirties or forties with alopecia areata. Some clones in this sample may be carry-over from other donors' samples.

This clonotype was seen repeatedly, ten times or more. This chain connects TRBV7-8 to TRBJ2-1; TRBD2 aligns across 9 bases. The CDR3 runs to 18 residues. The germline V gene encodes CDR1 SGHVS and CDR2 FQNEAQ. V was clipped by 7 bases and J by 2 bases; unmatched bases: 15. The CDR3 reads CASTIAASGAQTYNEQFF. In nucleotides, the CDR3 is TGTGCCAGCACCATAGCGGCTAGCGGGGCCCAGACCTACAATGAGCAGTTCTTC.

The chain joins TRBV9 to TRBJ2-3; 10 nucleotides agree with TRBD1. Germline V gene data show CDR1 as SGDLS and CDR2 as YYNGEE. The CDR3 consists of 16 residues. The V and J ends lost 0 bases and 6 bases, in that order; junction bases with no gene match: 7. CDR3 bases: TGTGCCAGCAGCGTAGCCGGGACAGGGGTTGGCGATACGCAGTATTTT. The encoded protein is CASSVAGTGVGDTQYF.

This clonotype was counted at least ten times. The V call is TRBV9, the J call TRBJ2-7; tentatively, D is TRBD2 (6 bases). V was cut by 3 bases and J by 0 bases, with 10 bases left in between. Germline V gene sequence: CDR1 SGDLS, CDR2 YYNGEE. This CDR3 is built from 14 residues. CDR3 amino acids: CASSEGTASYEQYF. CDR3 bases: TGTGCCAGCAGCGAGGGGACTGCCTCCTACGAGCAGTACTTC.

This clonotype was observed many times. The rearrangement joins TRBV4-2 to TRBJ2-7; D may correspond to TRBD1 or TRBD2 (5 bases each). Germline lookup yields CDR1 LGHNA and CDR2 YNFKEQ. The CDR3 has 16 residues. V shed 2 bases and J shed 2 bases, with 16 bases lying between them. CDR3 in DNA: TGTGCCAGCAGCCAAACTGCAAGTAGGGGACCCTACGAGCAGTACTTC. It yields the protein CASSQTASRGPYEQYF.

This clonotype showed up many times. The chain combines TRBV20-1 with TRBJ2-1; D gene ambiguous. CDR3 length equals 13 residues. Germline V CDR1 and CDR2: DFQATT, SNEGSKA (reference sequence). V shed 6 bases and J shed 3 bases, with 12 bases lying between them. The CDR3 DNA is TGCAGTGCCTCCAGGACCAACTACAATGAGCAGTTCTTC. Amino acids: CSASRTNYNEQFF.

This clonotype was seen at least ten times. One end of the junction is discordant with germline, which a read error may explain. The CDR3 region is CARSPGTNSNFGYTF. DNA for the CDR3: TGTGCCAGAAGCCCTGGGACCAACTCTAACTTTGGCTACACCTTC. J is TRBJ1-2 and V is TRBV5-3; D is perhaps TRBD1 (5 bases). TRBV5-3 is an open reading frame, and its role is uncertain. CDR3 length: 15 amino acids.

This clonotype has at least ten counts. V and J are TRBV20-1 and TRBJ2-3; D may correspond to TRBD1 or TRBD2 (5 bases each). The V and J ends lost 0 bases and 0 bases respectively, with 7 bases between them. The V gene's germline CDR1 is DFQATT and CDR2 SNEGSKA (reference sequence). The CDR3 is made up of 14 amino acids. CDR3 bases: TGCAGTGCTAGAGACCGGGACAGCACAGATACGCAGTATTTT. It codes for CSARDRDSTDTQYF.

This clonotype came up many times. V and J are TRBV9 and TRBJ1-2; the D is unclear. Looked up from germline, CDR1 is SGDLS and CDR2 is YYNGEE. The germline V and J ends were trimmed by 7 bases and 2 bases, with 9 bases remaining between them. This CDR3 region has 12 residues. This CDR3 is CASSSPNYGYTF. The CDR3 region has the DNA TGTGCCAGCTCCTCCCCAAACTATGGCTACACCTTC.

This clonotype was recorded many times. The chain combines TRBV21-1 with TRBJ2-1; the table assigns TRBD1, which was not confirmed against the DNA. TRBV21-1 is deemed a pseudogene. This CDR3 has 17 amino acids. DNA for the CDR3: TGTGCCAGCAGCAAGCAGACAGGGGGTAGGTCCTACAATGAGCAGTTCTTC. The encoded protein is CASSKQTGGRSYNEQFF.

A note on this clonotype: A read error may explain this, as a much larger clone is one base away. The rearrangement uses TRBV7-2 and TRBJ1-5, with 9 bases fitting TRBD1. V dropped 9 bases and J dropped 7; count of bases not matched to a gene: 13. CDR3 length: 15 amino acids. Germline CDR1 and CDR2: SGHTA and FQGNSA. The CDR3 here is CARSRDRAFGQPQHF. DNA for the CDR3: TGTGCCAGAAGCCGGGACAGGGCGTTTGGGCAGCCCCAGCATTTT.

This clonotype has just a few counts. This chain joins TRBV7-2 and TRBJ1-3; 7 nucleotides agree with TRBD1. This CDR3 contains 15 residues. Germline CDR1 SGHTA, CDR2 FQGNSA. With V trimmed by 6 bases and J by 4 bases, 9 bases remained unmatched. CDR3 nucleotide sequence: TGTGCCAGCAGTTTGACAGGGCAATCGGGAAACACCATATATTTT. Amino acid sequence: CASSLTGQSGNTIYF. Using reference TRBV7-2 and TRBJ1-3 for the parts outside the CDR3, the full variable domain is GAGVSQSPSNKVTEKGKDVELRCDPISGHTALYWYRQSLGQGLEFLIYFQGNSAPDKSGLPSDRFSAERTGGSVSTLTIQRTQQEDSAVYLCASSLTGQSGNTIYFGEGSWLTVV.

This clonotype has just a few counts. The chain uses TRBV6-5 and TRBJ2-1; tentative D call: TRBD2 (6 bases). Trimming cost V 0 bases and J 0 bases, with 9 bases left between them. CDR1 is MNHEY, CDR2 SVGAGI, per germline. CDR3 length equals 16 residues. The CDR3: CASSYSGGDSYNEQFF. The CDR3 nucleotides are TGTGCCAGCAGTTACTCTGGCGGGGACTCCTACAATGAGCAGTTCTTC.

This clonotype was detected a few times. The chain recombines TRBV20-1 with TRBJ1-6; D unresolved. This CDR3 has 15 residues. With 3 bases removed from V and 0 bases from J, the gap between germline ends came to 9 bases. Germline values: CDR1 DFQATT, CDR2 SNEGSKA (reference sequence). CDR3 DNA sequence: TGCAGTGCTAGGGGAGTTAGCTCCTATAATTCACCCCTCCACTTT. It translates to CSARGVSSYNSPLHF.

The J gene is TRBJ1-5, the V gene TRBV2; D is perhaps TRBD1 (6 bases). Germline V gives CDR1 SNHLY, CDR2 FYNNEI. This CDR3 has 15 residues. Trimming pared 1 base from V and 2 bases from J, leaving 9 bases between. The CDR3 DNA sequence: TGTGCCAGCAGTGAAGAACAGGGAGGCAATCAGCCCCAGCATTTT. Encoded protein: CASSEEQGGNQPQHF.

In its sample, this clonotype was seen a few times. The chain couples TRBV19 to TRBJ2-7, with D possibly being TRBD2 (6 bases). The V gene lost 6 bases and the J gene lost 2 bases, with 11 bases spanning the gap. The CDR3 loop spans 13 amino acids. From germline, CDR1 is LNHDA and CDR2 SQIVND (reference sequence). In nucleotides, the CDR3 is TGTGCCAGTAGCCCCGGGGGAACCTACGAGCAGTACTTC. Its translation: CASSPGGTYEQYF.

This clonotype appeared many times. The chain recombines TRBV4-3 with TRBJ2-6; 7 bases map to TRBD1. Germline V gene lookup returns CDR1 LGHNA and CDR2 YSLEER. CDR3 size: 15 residues. V shed 6 bases and J 2 bases; nucleotides not matched to a gene: 4. CDR3 DNA: TGCGCCAGCAGACCCGACAGGGCTGGGGCCAACGTCCTGACTTTC. Translation gives CASRPDRAGANVLTF.

This clonotype was picked up many times. The V call is TRBV29-1, the J call TRBJ2-2; D not resolved. Trimming pared 7 bases from V and 4 bases from J, leaving 13 bases between. Germline CDR1 reads SQVTM; CDR2 reads ANQGSEA. The CDR3 has 13 residues. The DNA for the CDR3 is TGCAGCGCCACCCCGGGTGGCACCGGGGAGCTGTTTTTT. Residues: CSATPGGTGELFF.

This chain joins TRBV7-9 and TRBJ1-6; tentative D call: TRBD1 (6 bases). Germline CDR1 SEHNR, CDR2 FQNEAQ (reference sequence). Trimming took off 6 bases at V and 3 bases at J, with 12 bases between the two ends. The CDR3 spans 15 residues. The DNA of the CDR3 is TGTGCCAGCAGAGGACAGAGGAACTATAATTCACCCCTCCACTTT. Residues: CASRGQRNYNSPLHF.

At least ten counts were recorded for this clonotype. The chain joins TRBV6-1 to TRBJ2-7, with D maybe TRBD1 (6 bases). Germline CDR1 is MNHNS and CDR2 is SASEGT. The CDR3 is made up of 14 amino acids. Trimming cost V 2 bases and J 6 bases, with 14 bases left between them. The CDR3 region is CASSEMRTDSEQYF. CDR3 in DNA: TGTGCCAGCAGTGAAATGAGGACAGACAGCGAGCAGTACTTC.

This clonotype was observed a few times. CDR3 nucleotide sequence: TGCAGCGTTGAAGCCCAGGAAGGGGATGGAAACACCATATATTTT. As protein: CSVEAQEGDGNTIYF. The gene calls are TRBV29-1 and TRBJ1-3, with D possibly TRBD1 on 5 matching bases. Germline loops: CDR1 SQVTM, CDR2 ANQGSEA. The germline V and J ends were trimmed by 1 base and 3 bases, with 13 bases remaining between them. The CDR3 runs 15 residues.

This clonotype was seen a few times. V gene TRBV5-1 combines with J gene TRBJ2-3; D may be TRBD1 (5 bases). Germline CDR1 SGHRS, CDR2 YFSETQ. V was clipped by 3 bases and J by 1 base, with 9 bases between them. This CDR3 spans 14 amino acids. CDR3 loop: CASSSAGRTDTQYF. The CDR3 DNA is TGCGCCAGCAGCTCGGCAGGGCGCACAGATACGCAGTATTTT.

A word on this clonotype: Mismatch with germline at one junction end may stem from a read error. This chain joins TRBV7-7 and TRBJ2-2; 8 bases map to TRBD2. The germline V gene has CDR1 SSHAT and CDR2 FNYEAQ (reference sequence). There are 14 residues in the CDR3. The CDR3 DNA is TGTGCTAGCAGCCGGGGGGGTAACACCGGGGAGCTGTTTTTT. Amino acid sequence: CASSRGGNTGELFF. Together with reference TRBV7-7 and TRBJ2-2, the CDR3 gives the full variable domain: GAGVSQSPRYKVTKRGQDVTLRCDPISSHATLYWYQQALGQGPEFLTYFNYEAQPDKSGLPSDRFSAERPEGSISTLTIQRTEQRDSAMYRCASSRGGNTGELFFGEGSRLTVL.

The sample holds a few counts of this clonotype. The chain combines TRBV19 with TRBJ1-5, with 8 positions matching TRBD1. The junction had 11 bases not matched to a gene; V was cut back by 6 bases and J by 7 bases. There are 15 residues in the CDR3. Germline CDR1 and CDR2: LNHDA and SQIVND (reference sequence). CDR3 residues: CASSPIDRGSQPQHF. CDR3 nucleotides: TGTGCCAGTAGCCCAATTGACAGGGGTTCCCAGCCCCAGCATTTT. The whole variable domain, filled in from reference TRBV19 and TRBJ1-5, reads DGGITQSPKYLFRKEGQNVTLSCEQNLNHDAMYWYRQDPGQGLRLIYYSQIVNDFQKGDIAEGYSVSREKKESFPLTVTSAQKNPTAFYLCASSPIDRGSQPQHFGDGTRLSIL.

This clonotype was detected ten times or more. This chain joins TRBV20-1 and TRBJ2-1; D might be TRBD1 (5 bases). There are 11 residues in the CDR3. The V end lost 6 bases, the J end lost 8 bases, and 11 bases lay between the germline ends. CDR1 is DFQATT and CDR2 is SNEGSKA in the germline V gene (reference sequence). The CDR3 loop reads CSALKGYEQFF. For the CDR3, the DNA is TGCAGTGCCCTCAAGGGGTATGAGCAGTTCTTC.

This clonotype was seen repeatedly, ten times or more. V gene TRBV11-2 combines with J gene TRBJ2-3; 8 nucleotides match TRBD1. Germline V gene data show CDR1 as SGHAT and CDR2 as FQNNGV. This CDR3 region has 16 residues. V shed 5 bases and J 1 base; nucleotides not matched to a gene: 8. Written as DNA, the CDR3 is TGTGCCAGCAGCCCCTGGACAGGGAGAGGCACAGATACGCAGTATTTT. It yields the protein CASSPWTGRGTDTQYF.

V is TRBV6-5 and J is TRBJ2-5; 10 positions agree with TRBD2. Germline CDR1 and CDR2: MNHEY and SVGAGI. CDR3 length: 16 amino acids. Trimming at V came to 5 bases and at J to 5 bases, leaving 11 bases not matched to a gene. Written as DNA, the CDR3 is TGTGCCAGCAGTAGCGGGGGGGCTCTCTGGGGGGAGACCCAGTACTTC. It translates to CASSSGGALWGETQYF.

This clonotype was recorded many times. The chain has TRBV7-2 and TRBJ1-5; D is uncertain. V lost 2 bases, J lost 4 bases, and 6 bases lay in between. Per the germline V gene, CDR1 is SGHTA and CDR2 is FQGNSA. This CDR3 is 13 amino acids long. For the CDR3, the DNA is TGTGCCAGCAGCTTAAGAGGGAATCAGCCCCAGCATTTT. It encodes CASSLRGNQPQHF.

This clonotype was recorded a few times. The chain couples TRBV6-1 to TRBJ1-1, with D uncertain. Trimming shortened V by 4 bases and J by 0 bases, and 15 bases separated the two germline ends. This CDR3 has 16 residues. CDR1 and CDR2 (germline): MNHNS, SASEGT. The CDR3 here is CASSGRATLMNTEAFF. The CDR3 DNA sequence: TGTGCCAGCAGTGGGAGAGCGACACTAATGAACACTGAAGCTTTCTTT.